This T cell receptor (beta chain) was sequenced for a study of blood T cell repertoires in COVID-19. Study context: COVID-19 samples collected from the United States, Italy and Spain covered acute and convalescent phases. T cells, B-cell-depleted T cells, or PBMCs supplied cDNA or gDNA.

It was during active infection that Seattle patients were enrolled and then longitudinally followed. Germline V gene data show CDR1 as SGHVS and CDR2 as FQNEAQ. Trimming shortened V by 4 bases and J by 1 base, and 11 bases separated the two germline ends. The CDR3 length is 15 residues. Per the study methods: From reference gene primer amplification, estimates of nucleated cell counts were derived. TCRdb's copy holds only in-frame clones and misses some; the assay was immunoSEQ multiplex PCR. Clone size and V and J calls were adopted from that table, with D and trimming inferred from the DNA. The sample includes 55,000 to 70,000 clones, around 90% seen only once; the top ten take 40% to 55%.

The rearrangement joins TRBV7-8 to TRBJ1-5; D uncertain. The source material was peripheral blood. The TCR sequence derives from a woman in her sixties or seventies with COVID-19, enrolled during active disease. The CDR3 coding sequence is TGTGCCAGCAGCTATTCGGTCGAGAGCAATCAGCCCCAGCATTTT. Amino acids: CASSYSVESNQPQHF.